This TCR beta chain was documented in a study of blood T cell repertoires in COVID-19. Study in general: Samples of COVID-19 (acute and convalescent) were obtained from the United States, Italy and Spain. T cells, B-cell-depleted T cells, or PBMCs provided the cDNA or gDNA that served as material.

Seattle patients were enrolled while actively infected and followed longitudinally. Authors' analysis steps: From reference gene primer amplification, estimates of nucleated cell counts were derived. Sequenced by immunoSEQ multiplex PCR; TCRdb stores in-frame clones only, minus some. Clone size and V and J calls were adopted from that table, with D and trimming inferred from the DNA. Among approximately 180,000 clones listed, approximately 80% were seen once. This CDR3 has 17 amino acids. Trimming left V 5 bases short and J 5 bases short, with 21 bases between. CDR1 is KGHSH, CDR2 LQKENI, per germline.

V gene TRBV18 combines with J gene TRBJ2-2; D is possibly TRBD2 (5 bases). The specimen was peripheral blood. This receptor was taken from an elderly woman with COVID-19, enrolled during active disease. CDR3 protein: CASSEARASGGTGELFF. CDR3 sequence (DNA): TGTGCCAGCTCAGAGGCGAGAGCTTCAGGCGGGACCGGGGAGCTGTTTTTT.